A single sample is the source of the 14 T cell receptor beta chains below, sequenced in a study of blood T cell repertoires in COVID-19. The protocol was immunoSEQ multiplex PCR, while the TCRdb copy is restricted to in-frame clones and leaves out a portion. The sample shows some 83,000 clones, approximately 87% of them seen only once. Sequencing was done on a sample of peripheral blood. These receptors all stem from a man older than 75 in a cohort sampled during active COVID-19.

This rearrangement joins TRBV2 to TRBJ1-6; tentatively, D is TRBD1 (5 bases). Germline loops: CDR1 SNHLY, CDR2 FYNNEI. V lost 9 bases to trimming and J lost 8 bases, with 17 bases between them. The CDR3 loop spans 14 amino acids. CDR3 DNA: TGTGCCAGTGACAGTCCGGCAGGTGATTCACCCCTCCACTTT. This sequence encodes CASDSPAGDSPLHF.

The V and J genes are TRBV20-1 and TRBJ1-5; no clear D gene. The CDR3 spans 14 residues. Per the germline V gene, CDR1 is DFQATT and CDR2 is SNEGSKA (reference sequence). V lost 3 bases and J 2 bases, leaving 11 bases between the germline ends. In DNA, the CDR3 is TGCAGTGCTAGTTCAGAGGGCGGCAATCAGCCCCAGCATTTT. As protein: CSASSEGGNQPQHF.

V gene TRBV28 combines with J gene TRBJ1-2; D uncertain. The germline V and J ends were trimmed by 5 bases and 2 bases, with 9 bases remaining between them. The CDR3 has 13 amino acids. Germline CDR1 is MDHEN and CDR2 is SYDVKM. The CDR3 here is CASSGGPNYGYTF. The CDR3 nucleotides read TGTGCCAGCAGTGGAGGACCGAACTATGGCTACACCTTC.

This clone is a singleton in its sample. This rearrangement joins TRBV6-5 to TRBJ2-7, with 7 bases identical to TRBD1. Germline values: CDR1 MNHEY, CDR2 SVGAGI. The CDR3 is made up of 14 amino acids. Losses at the gene ends were 10 bases for V and 7 bases for J; bases not matched to a gene: 16. CDR3 in DNA: TGTGCCACAACGCAGGGGGTTGAGGGTTGGGAGCAGTACGTC. This codes for CATTQGVEGWEQYV.

V usage is TRBV18 and J usage is TRBJ2-7, with 10 positions matching TRBD1. This CDR3 is 15 amino acids long. Germline V gives CDR1 KGHSH, CDR2 LQKENI. V trimming: 5 bases; J trimming: 5 bases; junction bases outside the gene matches: 9. The CDR3 loop reads CASSSRQGAENEQYF. CDR3 DNA sequence: TGTGCCAGCTCAAGTAGACAGGGGGCTGAAAACGAGCAGTACTTC. The variable domain in full, completed from reference TRBV18 and TRBJ2-7, reads NAGVMQNPRHLVRRRGQEARLRCSPMKGHSHVYWYRQLPEEGLKFMVYLQKENIIDESGMPKERFSAEFPKEGPSILRIQQVVRGDSAAYFCASSSRQGAENEQYFGPGTRLTVT.

The rearrangement joins TRBV4-1 to TRBJ2-7; possible D gene TRBD1, 6 bases. The CDR3 runs 14 residues. Germline CDR1 is MGHRA and CDR2 is YSYEKL. V lost 2 bases and J lost 6, with 14 bases in between. CDR3: CASSQQTGYGEQYF. The CDR3 DNA is TGCGCCAGCAGCCAACAGACAGGTTACGGCGAGCAGTACTTC.

This clone was counted a single time. The chain employs TRBV25-1 and TRBJ2-2; TRBD1 matches 9 bases. Germline trimming cut 6 bases from V and 3 bases from J; bases unmatched to any gene: 2. CDR1 and CDR2 (germline): MGHDK, SYGVNS. This CDR3 region has 14 residues. CDR3 residues: CASRQGAYTGELFF. The CDR3 region has the DNA TGTGCCAGCAGACAGGGGGCTTACACCGGGGAGCTGTTTTTT.

V usage is TRBV19 and J usage is TRBJ1-6; no firm D call. Germline V gene data show CDR1 as LNHDA and CDR2 as SQIVND (reference sequence). Trimming cost V 8 bases and J 0 bases, with 11 bases left between them. The CDR3 has 15 amino acids. CDR3 amino acids: CASAPGSSYNSPLHF. The CDR3 nucleotides are TGTGCCAGTGCTCCGGGAAGCTCCTATAATTCACCCCTCCACTTT.

The chain joins TRBV2 to TRBJ1-2; the match to TRBD1 covers 8 bases. There are 14 residues in the CDR3. Trimming at V came to 6 bases and at J to 3 bases, leaving 6 bases not matched to a gene. Germline CDR1 and CDR2: SNHLY and FYNNEI. Here the CDR3 reads CASRGQVSDYGYTF. The CDR3, as DNA: TGTGCCAGCAGGGGACAGGTTTCGGACTATGGCTACACCTTC. The variable domain in full, with the rest retrieved from reference TRBV2 and TRBJ1-2, is EPEVTQTPSHQVTQMGQEVILRCVPISNHLYFYWYRQILGQKVEFLVSFYNNEISEKSEIFDDQFSVERPDGSNFTLKIRSTKLEDSAMYFCASRGQVSDYGYTFGSGTRLTVV.

The V gene is TRBV11-3, the J gene TRBJ1-1; D call uncertain. Germline V gene data show CDR1 as SGHNT and CDR2 as YENEEA. V lost 5 bases and J 0 bases, leaving 13 bases between the germline ends. This CDR3 has 15 residues. The CDR3 spells CASSPRGKLNTEAFF. The CDR3 DNA reads as TGTGCCAGCAGCCCCCGCGGTAAATTGAACACTGAAGCTTTCTTT.

The chain joins TRBV3-1 (or the pseudogene TRBV3-2) to TRBJ1-5; 7 nucleotides match TRBD1. Germline V gene lookup returns CDR1 LGHDT and CDR2 YNNKEL (reference sequence). The V segment lost 6 bases and the J segment 0 bases; nucleotides outside the gene matches: 11. The CDR3 has 17 residues. CDR3 sequence: CASRHSDRVYSNQPQHF. CDR3 nucleotides: TGTGCCAGCAGGCATAGTGACAGGGTTTATAGCAATCAGCCCCAGCATTTT.

This sequence joins TRBV3-1 (or the pseudogene TRBV3-2) and TRBJ1-6; D not resolved. Trimming stripped 5 bases from V and 8 bases from J, with 7 bases between. In germline, CDR1 is LGHDT, CDR2 YNNKEL (reference sequence). This CDR3 region has 12 residues. The CDR3 protein is CASSFTDSPLHF. The CDR3, as DNA: TGTGCCAGCAGCTTCACAGATTCACCCCTCCACTTT.

This rearrangement joins TRBV9 to TRBJ1-1, with unresolved D. The CDR3 totals 13 residues. Germline CDR1 is SGDLS and CDR2 is YYNGEE. V was pared by 1 base and J by 1 base, with 5 bases between. The CDR3 region is CASSVTANTEAFF. DNA for the CDR3: TGTGCCAGCAGCGTAACAGCGAACACTGAAGCTTTCTTT.

This chain connects TRBV5-1 to TRBJ2-2; 14 positions agree with TRBD2. Trimming at V came to 3 bases and at J to 5 bases, leaving 18 bases not matched to a gene. Germline V gives CDR1 SGHRS, CDR2 YFSETQ. The CDR3 length is 21 residues. The CDR3 sequence is CASSSISPGLAGVFRTGELFF. DNA of the CDR3: TGCGCCAGCAGCTCCATATCCCCGGGACTAGCGGGGGTTTTTCGGACCGGGGAGCTGTTTTTT. The whole variable domain, filled in from reference TRBV5-1 and TRBJ2-2, reads KAGVTQTPRYLIKTRGQQVTLSCSPISGHRSVSWYQQTPGQGLQFLFEYFSETQRNKGNFPGRFSGRQFSNSRSEMNVSTLELGDSALYLCASSSISPGLAGVFRTGELFFGEGSRLTVL.